A selection of T cell receptor beta chains follows, all from one sample in a study of monozygotic twins with inflammatory bowel disease. For each CDR3 protein, TCRdb gives one entry from its re-call of the 5' RACE reads, without DNA. The sample data list about 110,000 distinct CDR3 sequences. Source material: blood. All receptors come from a human donor with ulcerative colitis or Crohn's disease, or a healthy co-twin of an affected twin (not recorded which). Each CDR3 is given with its conserved first and last residue.

v_call	j_call	cdr3_aa
TRBV25-1	TRBJ1-5	CASSAREGEDQPQHF
TRBV11-2	TRBJ2-3	CASSLDPLGRGLDTQYF
TRBV12-3/TRBV12-4	TRBJ1-3	CATSPLIAGNTIYF
TRBV20-1	TRBJ1-2	CSARVWDRENYGYTF
TRBV20-1	TRBJ2-5	CSAHNPGQGRETQYF
TRBV28	TRBJ2-2	CASSLLHQGTGYFGGELFF
TRBV6-5	TRBJ2-2	CASSYSRLGGGELFF
TRBV27	TRBJ1-5	CASSPQRGLGPQHF
TRBV20-1	TRBJ1-1	CSARDPRVNTEAFF
TRBV5-1	TRBJ2-3	CASSSLAATDTQYF